Each of the 20 T cell receptor beta chains below was sequenced from the same sample in a study of cytomegalovirus exposure and HLA in healthy donors. The PCR contained 60 Vbeta and 13 Jbeta primers. Sequenced by immunoSEQ multiplex PCR; TCRdb stores in-frame clones only, minus some. The sample contains approximately 250,000 clones, approximately 81% of which appear only once. The material sequenced was PBMCs. The receptors were gathered from a girl aged 2 to 10 in good health and CMV-seronegative.

This clone showed up just once. The rearrangement uses TRBV4-2 and TRBJ2-3; tentative D call: TRBD2 (6 bases). The CDR3 covers 15 residues. Looked up from germline, CDR1 is LGHNA and CDR2 is YNFKEQ. Trimming removed 5 bases from V and 3 bases from J, with 15 bases in between. The CDR3: CASSREREPTDTQYF. The CDR3 region has the DNA TGTGCCAGCAGCAGGGAACGGGAGCCGACAGATACGCAGTATTTT.

V usage is TRBV20-1 and J usage is TRBJ2-5, with D unclear. The DNA end is a closer match to TRBJ2-7, so the J assignment may be wrong. This CDR3 has 11 amino acids. The germline CDR1 and CDR2 sequences are DFQATT and SNEGSKA (reference sequence). DNA for the CDR3: TGCAGTGCTTTACAGCTTTACGAGCAGTACTTC. This translates into CSALQLYEQYF.

The rearrangement links TRBV15 to TRBJ2-2; possible D gene TRBD2, 6 bases. Germline values: CDR1 LNHNV, CDR2 YYDKDF (reference sequence). V was shortened by 3 bases and J by 6 bases, with 17 bases between the two germline ends. There are 16 residues in the CDR3. CDR3 in DNA: TGTGCCACCAGCAGGGGGAGGAACACCGACGCCGGGGAGCTGTTTTTT. Its protein is CATSRGRNTDAGELFF.

V is TRBV2 and J is TRBJ2-7, with 9 bases that match TRBD2. V trimming: 8 bases; J trimming: 6 bases; junction bases outside the gene matches: 5. CDR3 length: 12 residues. CDR1 is SNHLY and CDR2 is FYNNEI in the germline V gene. Here the CDR3 DNA reads TGTGCCAGCCCGCGGGGGGGCCCCGAGCAGTACTTC. Translated: CASPRGGPEQYF.

The chain carries TRBV6-5 and TRBJ2-7; 9 nucleotides match TRBD1. Germline V gives CDR1 MNHEY, CDR2 SVGAGI. The CDR3 spans 14 residues. Trimming removed 5 bases from V and 2 bases from J; junction bases left unmatched: 4. The CDR3 loop reads CASSRGTGPYEQYF. The CDR3 DNA sequence: TGTGCCAGCAGTCGAGGGACAGGGCCCTACGAGCAGTACTTC.

The chain combines TRBV5-1 with TRBJ2-2; TRBD2 aligns across 8 bases. V gave up 7 bases and J gave up 7 bases; unmatched junction bases: 15. The V gene's germline CDR1 is SGHRS and CDR2 YFSETQ. This CDR3 is built from 16 residues. In DNA form, the CDR3 reads TGCGCCAGCGGCCTGGTGGGTAGCGGGATCGACGGGGAGCTGTTTTTT. It yields the protein CASGLVGSGIDGELFF.

The chain has TRBV6-5 and TRBJ1-5; TRBD1 aligns across 9 bases. CDR1 and CDR2 (germline): MNHEY, SVGAGI. The CDR3 contains 15 residues. V dropped 0 bases and J dropped 7; count of bases not matched to a gene: 4. Written as DNA, the CDR3 is TGTGCCAGCAGTTACTCGGGACAGGGTAAGCAGCCCCAGCATTTT. Amino acid sequence: CASSYSGQGKQPQHF.

The genes are TRBV7-9 and TRBJ1-1; TRBD1 aligns across 10 bases. The J segment lost 10 bases and the V segment lost 5 bases, leaving 13 bases of the junction unmatched. The CDR3 spans 15 residues. The germline V gene encodes CDR1 SEHNR and CDR2 FQNEAQ (reference sequence). CDR3 sequence reads: CASSPKGGQGYGAFF. The CDR3 coding sequence is TGTGCCAGCAGCCCCAAAGGGGGACAGGGGTACGGAGCTTTCTTT.

The V and J genes are TRBV6-6 and TRBJ2-5, with D perhaps TRBD1 (5 bases). Matching the DNA end better, TRBJ2-7 makes the J call doubtful. CDR1 and CDR2 from the germline V gene are MNHNY and SVGAGI (reference sequence). There are 14 residues in the CDR3. In DNA, the CDR3 is TGTGCCAGCAGTTACGGCAGGGTTGCCTACGAGCAGTACTTC. This gives the protein CASSYGRVAYEQYF.

This chain uses TRBV6-5 with TRBJ1-5; maybe TRBD1 (6 bases). The CDR3 contains 15 residues. The germline CDR1 and CDR2 sequences are MNHEY and SVGAGI. Trimming stripped 5 bases from V and 0 bases from J, with 11 bases between. The CDR3 DNA reads as TGTGCCAGCAGTCAAGGGGGGGTTAGCAATCAGCCCCAGCATTTT. This encodes CASSQGGVSNQPQHF.

V is TRBV6-5 and J is TRBJ2-2, with 7 bases lining up with TRBD2. The J segment lost 2 bases and the V segment lost 8 bases, leaving 8 bases of the junction unmatched. The CDR3 runs 15 residues. CDR1 is MNHEY, CDR2 SVGAGI, per germline. The CDR3 DNA reads as TGTGCCAGCCACACCACTAGCGTAAACACCGGGGAGCTGTTTTTT. This translates into CASHTTSVNTGELFF.

This sequence joins TRBV6-1 and TRBJ2-7; 7 bases are a match to TRBD1. The CDR3 loop spans 15 amino acids. CDR1 is MNHNS, CDR2 SASEGT, per germline. V lost 5 bases to trimming and J lost 1 base; unmatched junction nucleotides: 8. The CDR3 here is CASSPTGTVSYEQYF. The DNA of the CDR3 is TGTGCCAGCAGTCCCACCGGGACAGTGTCCTACGAGCAGTACTTC.

The chain links TRBV9 to TRBJ2-3, with TRBD1 as a possible D gene (7 bases). Trimming cost V 0 bases and J 3 bases, with 11 bases left between them. Germline V gene sequence: CDR1 SGDLS, CDR2 YYNGEE. The CDR3 runs to 15 residues. CDR3 residues: CASSVVAGGTDTQYF. The CDR3 coding sequence is TGTGCCAGCAGCGTAGTGGCAGGGGGGACAGATACGCAGTATTTT.

V gene TRBV2 combines with J gene TRBJ2-1; TRBD2 aligns across 7 bases. V shed 2 bases, J shed 2 bases, and the junction held 6 bases outside the gene matches. CDR3 length equals 16 residues. The germline V gene has CDR1 SNHLY and CDR2 FYNNEI. This CDR3 reads CASSERLADTYNEQFF. In DNA, the CDR3 is TGTGCCAGCAGTGAACGGCTAGCGGACACCTACAATGAGCAGTTCTTC.

V and J are TRBV7-9 and TRBJ1-1; 7 bases agree with TRBD1. Germline V gene data show CDR1 as SEHNR and CDR2 as FQNEAQ (reference sequence). Trimming removed 6 bases from V and 6 bases from J; junction bases left unmatched: 13. This CDR3 comprises 15 residues. In DNA, the CDR3 is TGTGCCAGCAGACCAGACGGACAGGTTAAGGCTGAAGCTTTCTTT. It specifies CASRPDGQVKAEAFF. The variable domain in full, with the rest retrieved from reference TRBV7-9 and TRBJ1-1, is DTGVSQNPRHKITKRGQNVTFRCDPISEHNRLYWYRQTLGQGPEFLTYFQNEAQLEKSRLLSDRFSAERPKGSFSTLEIQRTEQGDSAMYLCASRPDGQVKAEAFFGQGTRLTVV.

The chain is built from TRBV5-4 and TRBJ1-2; D might be TRBD1 (6 bases). V was trimmed by 4 bases and J by 2 bases, leaving 12 bases between them. CDR1 and CDR2 from the germline V gene are SGHNT and YYREEE (reference sequence). The CDR3 is made up of 14 amino acids. The CDR3 is CASSEGTKNYGYTF. The DNA for the CDR3 is TGTGCCAGCAGCGAGGGGACAAAAAACTATGGCTACACCTTC.

The V gene is TRBV6-1, the J gene TRBJ2-1; perhaps TRBD1 as D (5 bases). CDR1 is MNHNS and CDR2 is SASEGT in the germline V gene. This CDR3 is 14 amino acids long. Deletions cut 10 bases from V and 2 bases from J, with 15 bases between. The CDR3 region has the DNA TGTGCCACCAGATTTGAAGGGGCCTACAATGAGCAGTTCTTC. It translates to CATRFEGAYNEQFF.

This clone is a singleton in its sample. The J gene is TRBJ1-2, the V gene TRBV18; D perhaps matches TRBD1 (5 bases). The CDR3 is 15 residues long. CDR1 and CDR2 (germline): KGHSH, LQKENI. Trimming left V 3 bases short and J 0 bases short, with 11 bases between. The CDR3: CASSPAGGANYGYTF. As DNA, the CDR3 is TGTGCCAGCTCACCGGCGGGGGGGGCTAACTATGGCTACACCTTC. The full variable domain, rest sourced from reference TRBV18 and TRBJ1-2, is NAGVMQNPRHLVRRRGQEARLRCSPMKGHSHVYWYRQLPEEGLKFMVYLQKENIIDESGMPKERFSAEFPKEGPSILRIQQVVRGDSAAYFCASSPAGGANYGYTFGSGTRLTVV.

The rearrangement links TRBV7-2 to TRBJ1-1; no firm D call. Germline V CDR1 and CDR2: SGHTA, FQGNSA. This CDR3 is 15 amino acids long. V lost 0 bases and J 3 bases, leaving 11 bases between the germline ends. The CDR3 spells CASSLARDRDTEAFF. CDR3 bases: TGTGCCAGCAGCTTAGCGCGGGATAGGGACACTGAAGCTTTCTTT.

The chain links TRBV6-5 to TRBJ1-2; D might be TRBD1 (6 bases). The CDR3 runs 14 residues. Germline V gene data show CDR1 as MNHEY and CDR2 as SVGAGI. The V end lost 5 bases, the J end lost 8 bases, and 18 bases lay between the germline ends. The CDR3 nucleotides are TGTGCCAGCAGTCCAGTTACAGGGTCGGAAGGCTACACCTTC. Protein sequence: CASSPVTGSEGYTF.